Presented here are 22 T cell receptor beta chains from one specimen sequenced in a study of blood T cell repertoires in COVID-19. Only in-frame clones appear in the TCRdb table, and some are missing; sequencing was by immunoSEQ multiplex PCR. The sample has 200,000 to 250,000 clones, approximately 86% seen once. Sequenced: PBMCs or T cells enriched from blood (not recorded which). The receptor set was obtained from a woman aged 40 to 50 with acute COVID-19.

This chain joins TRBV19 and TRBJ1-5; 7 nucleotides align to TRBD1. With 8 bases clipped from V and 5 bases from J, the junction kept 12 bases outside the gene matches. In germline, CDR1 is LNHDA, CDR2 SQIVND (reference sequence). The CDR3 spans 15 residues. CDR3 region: CASRLQGSRDQPQHF. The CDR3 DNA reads TGTGCCAGTCGATTACAGGGGTCCCGGGATCAGCCCCAGCATTTT.

The CDR3 DNA reads TGTGCCAGCAGGGTCGGAATGGGGGCCGGCGAGCAGTACTTC. Protein product: CASRVGMGAGEQYF. The chain employs TRBV27 and TRBJ2-7; tentatively, D is TRBD1 (6 bases). With 6 bases removed from V and 6 bases from J, the gap between germline ends came to 18 bases. CDR1 and CDR2 from the germline V gene are MNHEY and SMNVEV (reference sequence). The CDR3 consists of 14 residues.

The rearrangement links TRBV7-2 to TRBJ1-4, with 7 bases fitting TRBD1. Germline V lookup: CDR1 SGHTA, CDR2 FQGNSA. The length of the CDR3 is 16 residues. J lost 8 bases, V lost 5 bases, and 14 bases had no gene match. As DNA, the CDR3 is TGTGCCAGCAGCAGGCTTAAGGGGGCAGATAGGGAAAAACTGTTTTTT. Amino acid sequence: CASSRLKGADREKLFF.

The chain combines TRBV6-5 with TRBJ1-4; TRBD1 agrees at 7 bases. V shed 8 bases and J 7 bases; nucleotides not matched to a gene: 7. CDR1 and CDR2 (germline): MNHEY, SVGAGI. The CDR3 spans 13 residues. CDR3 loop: CASRYRGREKLFF. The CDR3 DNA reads TGTGCCAGCCGATATAGGGGGCGTGAAAAACTGTTTTTT.

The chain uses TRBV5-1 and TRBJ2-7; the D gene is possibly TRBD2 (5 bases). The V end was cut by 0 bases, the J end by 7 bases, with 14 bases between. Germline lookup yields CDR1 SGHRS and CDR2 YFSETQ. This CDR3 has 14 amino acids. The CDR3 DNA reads TGCGCCAGCAGCTTGGAGGCCAGGTCGGGGGAGCAGTACTTC. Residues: CASSLEARSGEQYF.

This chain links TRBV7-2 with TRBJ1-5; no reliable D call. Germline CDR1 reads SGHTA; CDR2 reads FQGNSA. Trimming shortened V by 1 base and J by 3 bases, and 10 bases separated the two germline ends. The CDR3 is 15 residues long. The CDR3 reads CASSLESRHNQPQHF. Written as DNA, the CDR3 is TGTGCCAGCAGCTTAGAAAGCAGACACAATCAGCCCCAGCATTTT.

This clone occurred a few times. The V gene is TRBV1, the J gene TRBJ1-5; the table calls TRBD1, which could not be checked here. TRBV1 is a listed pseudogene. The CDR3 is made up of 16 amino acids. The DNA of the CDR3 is TGCACCAGCAGCCCATCCGAGGGGGTCGGAGTACAGCCCCAGCATTTT. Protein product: CTSSPSEGVGVQPQHF.

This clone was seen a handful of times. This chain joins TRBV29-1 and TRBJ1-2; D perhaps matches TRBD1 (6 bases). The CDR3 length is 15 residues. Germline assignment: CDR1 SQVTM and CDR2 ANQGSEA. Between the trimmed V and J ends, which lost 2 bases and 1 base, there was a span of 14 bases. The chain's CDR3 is CSVEKDSLINYGYTF. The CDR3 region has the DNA TGCAGCGTTGAAAAGGACAGTTTGATTAACTATGGCTACACCTTC. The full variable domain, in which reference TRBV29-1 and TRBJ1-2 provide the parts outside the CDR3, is SAVISQKPSRDICQRGTSLTIQCQVDSQVTMMFWYRQQPGQSLTLIATANQGSEATYESGFVIDKFPISRPNLTFSTLTVSNMSPEDSSIYLCSVEKDSLINYGYTFGSGTRLTVV.

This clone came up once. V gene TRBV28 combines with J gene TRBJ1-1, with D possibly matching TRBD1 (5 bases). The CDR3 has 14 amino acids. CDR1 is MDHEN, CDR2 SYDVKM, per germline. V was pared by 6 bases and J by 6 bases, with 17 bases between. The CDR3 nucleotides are TGTGCCAGCAGCCCTGGATGGGGGGGTGCTGAAGCTTTCTTT. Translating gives CASSPGWGGAEAFF.

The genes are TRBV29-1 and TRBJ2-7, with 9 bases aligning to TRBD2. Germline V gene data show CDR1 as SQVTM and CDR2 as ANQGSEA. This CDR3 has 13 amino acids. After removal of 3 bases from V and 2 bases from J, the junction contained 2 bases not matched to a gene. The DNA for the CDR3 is TGCAGCGTTGAGCGGGGGGGTACCTACGAGCAGTACTTC. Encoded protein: CSVERGGTYEQYF.

CDR3 residues: CAIANGQGGGYTF. CDR3 DNA: TGTGCCATCGCCAACGGACAGGGAGGTGGCTACACCTTC. The chain joins TRBV10-3 to TRBJ1-2; 8 positions agree with TRBD1. V shed 8 bases and J 7 bases; nucleotides not matched to a gene: 9. The CDR3 is 13 residues long. Germline V gene lookup returns CDR1 ENHRY and CDR2 SYGVKD.

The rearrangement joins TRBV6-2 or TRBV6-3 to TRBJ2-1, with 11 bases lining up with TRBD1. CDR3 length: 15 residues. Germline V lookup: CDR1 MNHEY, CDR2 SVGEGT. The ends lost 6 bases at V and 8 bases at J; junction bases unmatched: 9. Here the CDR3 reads CASSPAGTGGYEQFF. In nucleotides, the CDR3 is TGTGCCAGCAGCCCAGCGGGGACAGGGGGATATGAGCAGTTCTTC.

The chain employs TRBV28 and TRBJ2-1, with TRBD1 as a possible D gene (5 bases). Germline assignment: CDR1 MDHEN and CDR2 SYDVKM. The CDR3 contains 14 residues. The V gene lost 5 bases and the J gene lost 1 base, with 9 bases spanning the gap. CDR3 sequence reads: CASSQGGSYNEQFF. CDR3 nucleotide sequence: TGTGCCAGCAGTCAGGGTGGATCCTACAATGAGCAGTTCTTC.

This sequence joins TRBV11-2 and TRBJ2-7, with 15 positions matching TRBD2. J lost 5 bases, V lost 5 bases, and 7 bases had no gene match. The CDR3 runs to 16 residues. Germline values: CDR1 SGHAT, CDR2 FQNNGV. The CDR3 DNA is TGTGCCAGCAGCCCCGCTGGACTAGCGGGAGGGCACGAGCAGTACTTC. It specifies CASSPAGLAGGHEQYF.

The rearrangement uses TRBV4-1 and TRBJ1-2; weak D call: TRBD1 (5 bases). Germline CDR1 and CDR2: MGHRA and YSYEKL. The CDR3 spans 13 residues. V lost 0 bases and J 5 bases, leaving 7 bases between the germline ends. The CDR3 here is CASSQDGGYGYTF. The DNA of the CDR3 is TGCGCCAGCAGCCAAGATGGGGGGTATGGCTACACCTTC.

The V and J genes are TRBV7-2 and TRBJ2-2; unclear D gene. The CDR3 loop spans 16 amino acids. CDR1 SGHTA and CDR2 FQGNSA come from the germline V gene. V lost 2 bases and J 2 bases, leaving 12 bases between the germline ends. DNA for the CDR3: TGTGCCAGCAGCTTAATTTTACTCTTTAACACCGGGGAGCTGTTTTTT. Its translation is CASSLILLFNTGELFF. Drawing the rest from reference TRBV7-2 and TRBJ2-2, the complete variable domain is GAGVSQSPSNKVTEKGKDVELRCDPISGHTALYWYRQSLGQGLEFLIYFQGNSAPDKSGLPSDRFSAERTGGSVSTLTIQRTQQEDSAVYLCASSLILLFNTGELFFGEGSRLTVL.

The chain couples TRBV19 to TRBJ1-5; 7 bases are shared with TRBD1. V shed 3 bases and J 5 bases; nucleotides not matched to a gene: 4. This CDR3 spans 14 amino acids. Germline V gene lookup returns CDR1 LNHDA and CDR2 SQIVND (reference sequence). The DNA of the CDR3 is TGTGCCAGTAGTATGGACAGGCTATATCAGCCCCAGCATTTT. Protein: CASSMDRLYQPQHF.

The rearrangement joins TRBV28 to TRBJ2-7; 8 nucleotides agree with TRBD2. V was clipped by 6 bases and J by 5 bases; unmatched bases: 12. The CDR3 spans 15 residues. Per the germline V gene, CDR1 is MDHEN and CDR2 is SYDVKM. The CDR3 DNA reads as TGTGCCAGCAGCCTTGACGGGACTAGACTCAACGAGCAGTACTTC. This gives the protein CASSLDGTRLNEQYF.

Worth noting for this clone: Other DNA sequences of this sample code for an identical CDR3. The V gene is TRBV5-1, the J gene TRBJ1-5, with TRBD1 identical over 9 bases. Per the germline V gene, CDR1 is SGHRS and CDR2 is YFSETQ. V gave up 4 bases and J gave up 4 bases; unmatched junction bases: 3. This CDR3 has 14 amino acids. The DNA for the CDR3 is TGCGCCAGCAGCCCCGGACAGGGGAATCAGCCCCAGCATTTT. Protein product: CASSPGQGNQPQHF. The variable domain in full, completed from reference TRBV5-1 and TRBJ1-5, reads KAGVTQTPRYLIKTRGQQVTLSCSPISGHRSVSWYQQTPGQGLQFLFEYFSETQRNKGNFPGRFSGRQFSNSRSEMNVSTLELGDSALYLCASSPGQGNQPQHFGDGTRLSIL.

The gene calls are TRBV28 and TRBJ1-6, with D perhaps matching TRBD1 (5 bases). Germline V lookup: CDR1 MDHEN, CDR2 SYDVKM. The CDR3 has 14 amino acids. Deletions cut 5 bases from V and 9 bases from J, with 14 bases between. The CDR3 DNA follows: TGTGCCAGCAGTACGACGGGGGTGGTTTCACCCCTCCACTTT. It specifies CASSTTGVVSPLHF.

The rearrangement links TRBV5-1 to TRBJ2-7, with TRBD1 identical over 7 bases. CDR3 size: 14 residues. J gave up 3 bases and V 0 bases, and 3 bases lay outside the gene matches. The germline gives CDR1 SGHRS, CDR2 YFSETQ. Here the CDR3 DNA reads TGCGCCAGCAGCTTGGCTGCAGGGGGCTACGAGCAGTACTTC. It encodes CASSLAAGGYEQYF.

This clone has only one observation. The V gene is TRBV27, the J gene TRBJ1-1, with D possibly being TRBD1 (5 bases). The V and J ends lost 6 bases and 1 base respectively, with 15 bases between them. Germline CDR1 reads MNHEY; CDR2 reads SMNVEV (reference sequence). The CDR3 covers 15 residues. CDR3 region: CASSAGRQTNTEAFF. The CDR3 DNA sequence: TGTGCCAGCAGCGCCGGACGACAGACGAACACTGAAGCTTTCTTT.